The 32 T cell receptor beta chains in this list originate from one sample, sequenced in a study of T cell responses to AZD1222 COVID-19 vaccine. The table came from immunoSEQ multiplex PCR; TCRdb's copy has only in-frame clones and leaves some out. The sample includes about 140,000 clones, 90% of them seen just once. Sequencing used peripheral blood, obtained on day 0 of AZD1222 vaccination. These receptors all come from an adult in good health.

V and J are TRBV10-2 and TRBJ1-5; D unresolved. This CDR3 comprises 14 residues. Germline assignment: CDR1 WSHSY and CDR2 SAAADI. The V end lost 5 bases, the J end lost 6 bases, and 14 bases lay between the germline ends. CDR3 DNA: TGCGCCAGCAGTCTTCTTGCGGGTCCTCAGCCCCAGCATTTT. It is translated as CASSLLAGPQPQHF.

Here the CDR3 reads CASSLSIPSYEQYF. CDR3 in DNA: TGTGCCAGCAGCTTAAGCATACCGTCCTACGAGCAGTACTTC. The chain is built from TRBV7-9 and TRBJ2-7; D gene unclear. CDR3 length: 14 residues. V dropped 2 bases and J dropped 1 base, with 9 bases sitting between them. Germline V CDR1 and CDR2: SEHNR, FQNEAQ (reference sequence). The full variable domain, completed using reference TRBV7-9 and TRBJ2-7, is DTGVSQNPRHKITKRGQNVTFRCDPISEHNRLYWYRQTLGQGPEFLTYFQNEAQLEKSRLLSDRFSAERPKGSFSTLEIQRTEQGDSAMYLCASSLSIPSYEQYFGPGTRLTVT.

DNA for the CDR3: TGTGCCAGCAGTCGCGGCCCTGACAGGGCGAACACTGAAGCTTTCTTT. This encodes CASSRGPDRANTEAFF. The genes are TRBV2 and TRBJ1-1, with 7 bases that match TRBD1. Germline V lookup: CDR1 SNHLY, CDR2 FYNNEI. The V gene end was trimmed by 5 bases and the J gene end by 1 base; junction bases not matched to a gene: 10. The CDR3 runs 16 residues.

The rearrangement uses TRBV10-1 and TRBJ1-2; D is ambiguous. The CDR3 is made up of 14 amino acids. The V gene's germline CDR1 is WNHNN and CDR2 SYGVQD (reference sequence). V shed 6 bases and J shed 7 bases, with 18 bases lying between them. The CDR3 DNA follows: TGCGCCAGCAGAGGACGGTTGCCTTGGTGTGGCTACACCTTC. It is translated as CASRGRLPWCGYTF.

This sequence joins TRBV27 and TRBJ2-1; 7 nucleotides align to TRBD2. The germline CDR1 and CDR2 sequences are MNHEY and SMNVEV (reference sequence). Trimming at V came to 7 bases and at J to 3 bases, leaving 18 bases not matched to a gene. The CDR3 contains 18 residues. The chain's CDR3 is CASTNSWISGFDYNEQFF. CDR3 nucleotides: TGTGCCAGCACCAATAGCTGGATTAGCGGGTTCGACTACAATGAGCAGTTCTTC.

V is TRBV4-1 and J is TRBJ1-2; unclear D gene. Germline V gives CDR1 MGHRA, CDR2 YSYEKL. The V and J ends lost 0 bases and 0 bases respectively, with 5 bases between them. The CDR3 covers 14 residues. The CDR3 DNA reads as TGCGCCAGCAGCCAAGAGACGTCTAACTATGGCTACACCTTC. Its protein is CASSQETSNYGYTF.

The chain combines TRBV3-1 (or the pseudogene TRBV3-2) with TRBJ2-7; either TRBD1 or TRBD2 may fit D (6 bases each). This CDR3 has 11 amino acids. CDR1 and CDR2 from the germline V gene are LGHDT and YNNKEL (reference sequence). V lost 6 bases and J 7 bases, leaving 10 bases between the germline ends. CDR3 sequence (DNA): TGTGCCAGCAGTAGGGGGGAAGAGCAGTACTTC. This translates into CASSRGEEQYF.

This chain joins TRBV7-2 and TRBJ1-5; TRBD1 might be the D (6 bases). The V and J ends lost 3 bases and 7 bases respectively, with 10 bases between them. Germline CDR1 is SGHTA and CDR2 is FQGNSA. There are 13 residues in the CDR3. The CDR3 sequence: CASSFGQGQPQHF. In DNA form, the CDR3 reads TGTGCCAGCAGCTTTGGGCAGGGGCAGCCCCAGCATTTT.

The chain links TRBV29-1 to TRBJ1-1; 7 bases map to TRBD1. The J segment lost 4 bases and the V segment lost 6 bases, leaving 11 bases of the junction unmatched. The CDR3 covers 14 residues. Germline V gene data show CDR1 as SQVTM and CDR2 as ANQGSEA. This chain's CDR3 is CSVDQTGVGTEAFF. CDR3 DNA: TGCAGCGTGGATCAAACAGGGGTGGGCACTGAAGCTTTCTTT.

CDR3 nucleotide sequence: TGTGCCAGCAGAGGGAGGCTAGGTTGGGAGTCCCTAATGGATGAGCAGTTCTTC. It specifies CASRGRLGWESLMDEQFF. This chain links TRBV7-8 with TRBJ2-1; a weak D match, TRBD2 (6 bases). Germline V CDR1 and CDR2: SGHVS, FQNEAQ. There are 18 residues in the CDR3. Trimming pared 6 bases from V and 8 bases from J, leaving 29 bases between.

The V and J genes are TRBV7-7 and TRBJ2-1; D may match TRBD1 or TRBD2 (6 bases each). The CDR3 is 13 residues long. Germline values: CDR1 SSHAT, CDR2 FNYEAQ (reference sequence). V dropped 5 bases and J dropped 10 bases, with 15 bases sitting between them. The CDR3 sequence: CASSQRGAPEQFF. The CDR3 DNA reads as TGTGCCAGCAGCCAAAGGGGGGCCCCCGAGCAGTTCTTC. Full variable domain (rest looked up from reference TRBV7-7 and TRBJ2-1): GAGVSQSPRYKVTKRGQDVTLRCDPISSHATLYWYQQALGQGPEFLTYFNYEAQPDKSGLPSDRFSAERPEGSISTLTIQRTEQRDSAMYRCASSQRGAPEQFFGPGTRLTVL.

This chain joins TRBV5-6 and TRBJ1-4; D possibly corresponds to TRBD1 (6 bases). The V gene's germline CDR1 is SGHDT and CDR2 YYEEEE. The CDR3 is 15 amino acids. Trimming took 7 bases from V and 5 from J, leaving 18 bases between them. The CDR3: CASGFWGRANEKLFF. The CDR3 region has the DNA TGTGCCAGCGGATTTTGGGGGCGGGCCAATGAAAAACTGTTTTTT.

In DNA form, the CDR3 reads TGTGCCAGCAGCCGAAGCGGGAGCTCCTACAATGAGCAGTTCTTC. It specifies CASSRSGSSYNEQFF. V is TRBV11-3 and J is TRBJ2-1; 8 bases are shared with TRBD2. The junction had 3 bases not matched to a gene; V was cut back by 5 bases and J by 0 bases. The CDR3 contains 15 residues. Germline V gene lookup returns CDR1 SGHNT and CDR2 YENEEA. Together with reference TRBV11-3 and TRBJ2-1, the CDR3 gives the full variable domain: EAGVVQSPRYKIIEKKQPVAFWCNPISGHNTLYWYLQNLGQGPELLIRYENEEAVDDSQLPKDRFSAERLKGVDSTLKIQPAELGDSAVYLCASSRSGSSYNEQFFGPGTRLTVL.

The chain links TRBV3-1 (or the pseudogene TRBV3-2) to TRBJ2-1, with D perhaps matching TRBD2 (6 bases). V was pared by 1 base and J by 0 bases, with 16 bases between. This CDR3 has 18 amino acids. The germline V gene encodes CDR1 LGHDT and CDR2 YNNKEL (reference sequence). The CDR3 is CASSQGSLAVSSYNEQFF. CDR3 sequence (DNA): TGTGCCAGCAGCCAAGGATCCTTAGCGGTTAGCTCCTACAATGAGCAGTTCTTC.

Of note for this clone: One junction end disagrees with the germline gene, perhaps due to a read error. The chain has TRBV15 and TRBJ2-7, with 8 nucleotides matching TRBD1. The CDR3 has 14 amino acids. Germline V CDR1 and CDR2: LNHNV, YYDKDF (reference sequence). The CDR3 nucleotides read TGTGCCACCAGCCGAGACAGGGGACAAGACGAGCAGTACTTC. Its protein is CATSRDRGQDEQYF. The full variable domain, its missing parts supplied by reference TRBV15 and TRBJ2-7, is DAMVIQNPRYQVTQFGKPVTLSCSQTLNHNVMYWYQQKSSQAPKLLFHYYDKDFNNEADTPDNFQSRRPNTSFCFLDIRSPGLGDTAMYLCATSRDRGQDEQYFGPGTRLTVT.

Only one count was recorded for this clone. The chain uses TRBV5-6 and TRBJ2-1, with 7 positions matching TRBD1. The J segment lost 8 bases and the V segment lost 1 base, leaving 12 bases of the junction unmatched. Germline CDR1 is SGHDT and CDR2 is YYEEEE. The CDR3 loop spans 16 amino acids. Here the CDR3 DNA reads TGTGCCAGCAGCTTGCGAAGGGGGCGAGGACGGTATGAGCAGTTCTTC. Amino acid sequence: CASSLRRGRGRYEQFF.

This chain uses TRBV13 with TRBJ2-7; tentatively, D is TRBD2 (5 bases). From germline, CDR1 is PRHDT and CDR2 FYEKMQ (reference sequence). V gave up 4 bases and J gave up 3 bases, with 16 bases separating them. The CDR3 length is 15 residues. This CDR3 is CASSSGKGSRYEQYF. In DNA, the CDR3 is TGTGCCAGCAGCTCCGGGAAGGGAAGCCGCTACGAGCAGTACTTC.

The gene calls are TRBV29-1 and TRBJ1-2, with no clear D. Trimming stripped 1 base from V and 0 bases from J, with 6 bases between. Germline lookup yields CDR1 SQVTM and CDR2 ANQGSEA. CDR3 size: 13 residues. The CDR3 loop is CSVEGQTNYGYTF. CDR3 sequence (DNA): TGCAGCGTTGAAGGGCAGACTAACTATGGCTACACCTTC.

The rearrangement links TRBV7-2 to TRBJ1-2, with a tentative D call TRBD1 (6 bases). Germline values: CDR1 SGHTA, CDR2 FQGNSA. Trimming cost V 5 bases and J 4 bases, with 14 bases left between them. This CDR3 is 14 amino acids long. The chain's CDR3 is CASSPRTDRYGYTF. The CDR3 region has the DNA TGTGCCAGCAGCCCCAGGACAGATCGCTATGGCTACACCTTC.

Here the CDR3 reads CASSQGSGNYGYTF. In nucleotides, the CDR3 is TGCGCCAGCAGCCAAGGTTCAGGGAACTATGGCTACACCTTC. The chain uses TRBV4-3 and TRBJ1-2, with D perhaps TRBD1 (5 bases). This CDR3 is 14 amino acids long. Trimming left V 1 base short and J 2 bases short, with 8 bases between. Germline V gene sequence: CDR1 LGHNA, CDR2 YSLEER.

The V and J genes are TRBV24-1 and TRBJ2-1, with TRBD1 identical over 7 bases. This CDR3 has 15 residues. J lost 9 bases, V lost 4 bases, and 11 bases had no gene match. Germline V gives CDR1 KGHDR, CDR2 SFDVKD. The CDR3 nucleotides read TGTGCCACCAGTGACCTACTGACAGGGCCGGGTGAGCAGTTCTTC. Translating gives CATSDLLTGPGEQFF.

This sequence joins TRBV19 and TRBJ2-2; 7 positions agree with TRBD1. V lost 6 bases and J lost 0; bases outside the gene matches: 1. This CDR3 comprises 14 residues. The germline V gene has CDR1 LNHDA and CDR2 SQIVND (reference sequence). The CDR3 region is CASRTGSNTGELFF. In nucleotides, the CDR3 is TGTGCCAGTAGGACAGGGTCGAACACCGGGGAGCTGTTTTTT.

The rearrangement links TRBV7-3 to TRBJ2-7, with D tentatively TRBD1 (5 bases). In germline, CDR1 is SGHTA, CDR2 FQGTGA. This CDR3 has 15 residues. V was shortened by 1 base and J by 7 bases, with 17 bases between the two germline ends. The CDR3 region is CASSLRAGRSGEQYF. CDR3 DNA: TGTGCCAGCAGCTTAAGGGCAGGGCGGAGTGGAGAGCAGTACTTC.

This chain uses TRBV27 with TRBJ1-2; 8 bases are a match to TRBD1. From germline, CDR1 is MNHEY and CDR2 SMNVEV (reference sequence). The CDR3 spans 13 residues. Trimming took 5 bases from V and 8 from J; bases not matched to a gene: 7. The CDR3 DNA reads as TGTGCCAGCAGTCCCTTGGACAGGGTCGGCTACACCTTC. It translates to CASSPLDRVGYTF.

This clone was seen once. This rearrangement joins TRBV14 to TRBJ1-2; TRBD1 is a possible D gene (6 bases). This CDR3 contains 13 residues. Germline V lookup: CDR1 SGHDN, CDR2 FVKESK. Trimming pared 3 bases from V and 8 bases from J, leaving 13 bases between. CDR3 sequence: CASSHRGERGYTF. The CDR3 nucleotides are TGTGCCAGCAGCCACAGGGGAGAGCGAGGCTACACCTTC.

As DNA, the CDR3 is TGTGCCAGCAGCCGCCGACCGAGCTCCTATAATTCACCCCTCCACTTT. Amino acid sequence: CASSRRPSSYNSPLHF. The V call is TRBV3-1 (or the pseudogene TRBV3-2), the J call TRBJ1-6; D unclear. Trimming pared 4 bases from V and 0 bases from J, leaving 10 bases between. Germline V CDR1 and CDR2: LGHDT, YNNKEL (reference sequence). This CDR3 spans 16 amino acids.

The chain recombines TRBV4-1 with TRBJ2-5, with D perhaps TRBD2 (6 bases). Germline CDR1 reads MGHRA; CDR2 reads YSYEKL. The CDR3 has 14 amino acids. Trimming removed 4 bases from V and 4 bases from J, with 13 bases in between. The CDR3 DNA is TGCGCCAGCAGCCCCACCGGGGGTGGAGAGACCCAGTACTTC. Protein: CASSPTGGGETQYF.

DNA for the CDR3: TGTGCCAGCGACAGTCACACTGAAGCTTTCTTT. This gives the protein CASDSHTEAFF. The chain carries TRBV7-9 and TRBJ1-1; weak D call: TRBD1 (5 bases). V lost 8 bases to trimming and J lost 3 bases, with 7 bases between them. This CDR3 is built from 11 residues. Per the germline V gene, CDR1 is SEHNR and CDR2 is FQNEAQ (reference sequence).

The V call is TRBV5-1, the J call TRBJ2-2; D tentatively reads TRBD1 or TRBD2 (5 bases each). Germline CDR1 and CDR2: SGHRS and YFSETQ. Trimming took off 3 bases at V and 8 bases at J, with 20 bases between the two ends. CDR3 size: 16 residues. This CDR3 is CASSYPRDRGSGELFF. Written as DNA, the CDR3 is TGCGCCAGCAGCTACCCCCGGGACCGAGGATCGGGGGAGCTGTTTTTT.

The rearrangement uses TRBV7-2 and TRBJ2-2, with TRBD2 matching over 8 bases. Losses at the gene ends were 2 bases for V and 1 base for J; bases not matched to a gene: 6. There are 17 residues in the CDR3. CDR1 is SGHTA and CDR2 is FQGNSA in the germline V gene. The CDR3 bases are TGTGCCAGCAGCTTACTGGCGGGAGGATGGAACACCGGGGAGCTGTTTTTT. Amino acids: CASSLLAGGWNTGELFF.

In nucleotides, the CDR3 is TGCAGCGTTGACAGGGGGTCCATGAACACTGAAGCTTTCTTT. This sequence encodes CSVDRGSMNTEAFF. The chain combines TRBV29-1 with TRBJ1-1; 7 nucleotides agree with TRBD1. Germline CDR1 is SQVTM and CDR2 is ANQGSEA. Trimming removed 3 bases from V and 0 bases from J; junction bases left unmatched: 4. The CDR3 has 14 amino acids.

The CDR3 protein is CASSQRQISTDTQYF. The CDR3 region has the DNA TGTGCCAGCTCCCAAAGACAGATTAGCACAGATACGCAGTATTTT. The chain uses TRBV18 and TRBJ2-3; a weak D match, TRBD1 (5 bases). Germline CDR1 is KGHSH and CDR2 is LQKENI. Trimming took off 6 bases at V and 0 bases at J, with 13 bases between the two ends. This CDR3 is built from 15 residues.